What follows is one T cell receptor beta chain and its context. Its antigen is currently unknown. The junction departs from germline at one end; a sequencing error may be responsible. Germline-derived CDR1 and CDR2 are LNHNV and YYDKDF (reference sequence). CDR3 length: 17 amino acids. This record belongs to a study of response to subunit inactivated influenza vaccine. Via MiXCR, TCRdb re-called the RT-PCR reads, giving one row per CDR3 protein. The sample carries approximately 160,000 distinct CDR3 sequences, around 10% recorded once. Overall study findings and caveats: Authors suggested seasonal influenza vaccinations each recruit few new T cells.

The sample here was CD8+ T cells sorted from PBMCs, taken around 25 months after vaccination. The rearrangement joins TRBV15 to TRBJ2-7, with TRBD1 matching over 9 bases. This TCR came from a man aged 45 to 70 who received an inactivated influenza vaccine. The CDR3 here is CATSRSLGGTGFYEQYF. DNA for the CDR3: TGTGCCACCAGCAGATCTCTCGGCGGGACAGGGTTTTACGAGCAGTACTTT.